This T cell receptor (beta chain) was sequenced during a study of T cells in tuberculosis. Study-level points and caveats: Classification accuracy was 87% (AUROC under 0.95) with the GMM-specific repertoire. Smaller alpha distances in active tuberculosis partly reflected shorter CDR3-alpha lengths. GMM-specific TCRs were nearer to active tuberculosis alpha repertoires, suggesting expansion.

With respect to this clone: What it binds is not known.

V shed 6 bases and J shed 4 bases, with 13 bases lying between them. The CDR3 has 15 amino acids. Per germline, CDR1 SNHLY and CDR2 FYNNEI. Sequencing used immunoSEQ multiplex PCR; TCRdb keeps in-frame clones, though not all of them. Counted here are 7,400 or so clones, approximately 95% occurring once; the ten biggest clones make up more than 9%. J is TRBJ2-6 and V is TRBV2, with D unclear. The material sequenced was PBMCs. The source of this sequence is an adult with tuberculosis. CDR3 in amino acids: CASSAQTFGANVLTF. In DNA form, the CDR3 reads TGTGCCAGCAGCGCACAGACGTTCGGGGCCAACGTCCTGACTTTC.